This T cell receptor (beta chain) was recorded in a study of OX40 agonist ivuxolimab in advanced cancers. Study at large: People who had prior anti-PD-1, anti-PD-L1 or anti-CTLA-4 therapy could take part, and about 37% had some. Partial responses were recorded for three patients, including one with hepatocellular carcinoma and two with cutaneous melanoma.

Prior autoimmune disease or systemic immunosuppression barred patients. Whole-study findings and limits: The average count of expanded clones was higher among CD8+ T cells than among CD4+.

On this clone itself: Antigen unknown.

TCRdb's table, derived via immunoSEQ multiplex PCR, lists solely in-frame clones and lacks some. The table includes more than 50,000 clones, 81% detected once. CDR1 and CDR2 from the germline V gene are SSHAT and FNYEAQ (reference sequence). J was trimmed by 2 bases and V by 3 bases; bases with no gene match: 0. The length of the CDR3 is 15 residues. J is TRBJ2-5 and V is TRBV7-7; 13 nucleotides align to TRBD2. This TCR came from an adult with an advanced solid tumor such as melanoma, head and neck, liver or kidney cancer. Sequenced material: CD4+ or CD8+ T cells sorted from blood, taken in a trial of the OX40 agonist ivuxolimab. DNA for the CDR3: TGTGCCAGCAGCTTGACTAGCGGGGGGCAAGAGACCCAGTACTTC. It specifies CASSLTSGGQETQYF.